These T cell receptor beta chains were read from a single sample in a study of response to subunit inactivated influenza vaccine. MiXCR, applied by TCRdb to the RT-PCR reads, yields one record per CDR3 protein. The sample has roughly 460,000 distinct CDR3 sequences, roughly 9.7% seen once. The specimen comprised PBMCs from blood, sampled roughly 46 days after vaccination. These receptors all come from a man aged 45-60 years who received an inactivated influenza vaccine. Each CDR3 is given with its conserved first and last residue. The order of the fields is J gene, D gene, V gene, clone size, CDR3 protein, CDR3 DNA. A D gene is named only where the DNA matches it firmly. Clone size is not always given. Where it is, it says once, few, many or a class for expanded clones.

J gene: TRBJ2-1
D gene: TRBD2
V gene: TRBV5-1
clone size: few
CDR3 protein: CASSLVSGGLSSYNEQFF
CDR3 DNA: TGCGCCAGCAGCTTGGTTAGCGGGGGGTTGAGCTCCTACAATGAGCAGTTCTTC

J gene: TRBJ2-1
D gene: TRBD2
V gene: TRBV4-3
clone size: few
CDR3 protein: CASSLLVAGDGNNEQFF
CDR3 DNA: TGCGCCAGCAGTCTCCTCGTAGCGGGAGATGGCAACAATGAGCAGTTCTTC

J gene: TRBJ1-5
D gene: -
V gene: TRBV2
clone size: -
CDR3 protein: CASSRSAGRQPQHF
CDR3 DNA: TGTGCCAGCAGTCGGTCTGCAGGGCGGCAGCCCCAGCATTTT

J gene: TRBJ1-5
D gene: -
V gene: TRBV10-3
clone size: -
CDR3 protein: CATTGYGDNQPQHF
CDR3 DNA: TGTGCCACCACCGGGTACGGAGACAATCAGCCCCAGCATTTT

J gene: TRBJ2-7
D gene: TRBD2
V gene: TRBV12-3/TRBV12-4
clone size: -
CDR3 protein: CASTGDYPYEQYF
CDR3 DNA: TGTGCCAGCACGGGGGACTACCCTTACGAGCAGTACTTC

J gene: TRBJ2-1
D gene: -
V gene: TRBV3-1
clone size: many
CDR3 protein: CASSQGRRGGNEQFF
CDR3 DNA: TGTGCCAGCAGCCAAGGGCGGAGGGGGGGCAATGAGCAGTTCTTC

J gene: TRBJ2-5
D gene: TRBD2
V gene: TRBV28
clone size: -
CDR3 protein: CASSLGISGIRTQYF
CDR3 DNA: TGTGCCAGCAGTTTAGGAATTAGCGGGATAAGGACCCAGTACTTC

J gene: TRBJ1-1
D gene: TRBD1
V gene: TRBV12-3/TRBV12-4
clone size: many
CDR3 protein: CASSPPGQGGTEAFF
CDR3 DNA: TGTGCCAGCAGTCCTCCGGGACAGGGAGGCACTGAAGCTTTCTTT

J gene: TRBJ2-1
D gene: -
V gene: TRBV14
clone size: many
CDR3 protein: CASSQDMWTTYNEQFF
CDR3 DNA: TGTGCCAGCAGCCAAGATATGTGGACAACCTACAATGAGCAGTTCTTC

J gene: TRBJ1-1
D gene: -
V gene: TRBV20-1
clone size: many
CDR3 protein: CSAPVGAEAFF
CDR3 DNA: TGCAGTGCCCCTGTGGGAGCTGAAGCTTTCTTT

J gene: TRBJ1-2
D gene: TRBD1
V gene: TRBV5-1
clone size: many
CDR3 protein: CASSFSGGHGYTF
CDR3 DNA: TGCGCCAGCAGCTTTTCAGGGGGCCATGGCTACACCTTC

J gene: TRBJ2-1
D gene: TRBD2
V gene: TRBV4-3
clone size: -
CDR3 protein: CASSQVSRGRAGLNNEQFF
CDR3 DNA: TGCGCCAGCAGCCAAGTATCACGCGGGAGGGCCGGTTTAAACAATGAGCAGTTCTTC

J gene: TRBJ1-3
D gene: -
V gene: TRBV14
clone size: many
CDR3 protein: CASSQAPDTIYF
CDR3 DNA: TGTGCCAGCAGCCAAGCCCCGGACACCATATATTTT

J gene: TRBJ2-5
D gene: -
V gene: TRBV2
clone size: -
CDR3 protein: CASSDPTGPQETQYF
CDR3 DNA: TGTGCCAGCAGTGACCCGACCGGCCCCCAAGAGACCCAGTACTTC

J gene: TRBJ2-3
D gene: -
V gene: TRBV7-8
clone size: few
CDR3 protein: CASRALDTQYF
CDR3 DNA: TGTGCCTCACGAGCTCTAGATACGCAGTATTTT

J gene: TRBJ1-6
D gene: -
V gene: TRBV12-3/TRBV12-4
clone size: few
CDR3 protein: CASSLGLLSNSPLHF
CDR3 DNA: TGTGCCAGCAGCTTAGGGCTCCTCTCGAATTCACCCCTCCACTTT

J gene: TRBJ2-3
D gene: -
V gene: TRBV20-1
clone size: -
CDR3 protein: CSARDSDTQYF
CDR3 DNA: TGCAGTGCTAGAGACTCGGACACGCAGTATTTT

J gene: TRBJ1-1
D gene: -
V gene: TRBV11-2
clone size: few
CDR3 protein: CASSPGVSLNTEAFF
CDR3 DNA: TGTGCCAGCAGCCCGGGCGTCTCCCTGAACACTGAAGCTTTCTTT

J gene: TRBJ2-5
D gene: -
V gene: TRBV12-3/TRBV12-4
clone size: -
CDR3 protein: CASSLVLRETQYF
CDR3 DNA: TGTGCCAGCAGTTTGGTGCTCCGGGAGACCCAGTACTTC

J gene: TRBJ2-1
D gene: TRBD2
V gene: TRBV2
clone size: -
CDR3 protein: CASTPAGVEQFF
CDR3 DNA: TGTGCCAGCACCCCAGCGGGAGTCGAGCAGTTCTTC

J gene: TRBJ2-7
D gene: -
V gene: TRBV7-9
clone size: -
CDR3 protein: CASSSGGRGNVYEQYF
CDR3 DNA: TGTGCCAGCAGCTCGGGGGGCAGGGGCAATGTCTACGAGCAGTACTTC

J gene: TRBJ1-1
D gene: -
V gene: TRBV30
clone size: -
CDR3 protein: CAWIHSGPNTEAFF
CDR3 DNA: TGTGCCTGGATCCACTCAGGGCCGAACACTGAAGCTTTCTTT

J gene: TRBJ2-3
D gene: -
V gene: TRBV9
clone size: few
CDR3 protein: CASSETGGGEVTDTQYF
CDR3 DNA: TGTGCCAGCAGCGAGACAGGCGGTGGGGAAGTTACAGATACGCAGTATTTT

J gene: TRBJ2-3
D gene: TRBD1
V gene: TRBV28
clone size: -
CDR3 protein: CASSSYRGPGDTQYF
CDR3 DNA: TGTGCCAGCAGTTCCTACAGGGGGCCTGGGGATACGCAGTATTTT

J gene: TRBJ2-2
D gene: -
V gene: TRBV7-2
clone size: -
CDR3 protein: CASSPTRGNTGELFF
CDR3 DNA: TGTGCCAGCAGCCCGACTAGGGGAAACACCGGGGAGCTGTTTTTT

J gene: TRBJ1-4
D gene: -
V gene: TRBV7-9
clone size: few
CDR3 protein: CASSLDSTNEKLFF
CDR3 DNA: TGTGCCAGCAGCTTAGACTCAACTAATGAAAAACTGTTTTTT

J gene: TRBJ1-1
D gene: TRBD1
V gene: TRBV27
clone size: many
CDR3 protein: CASRTTGAAFF
CDR3 DNA: TGTGCCAGCAGGACCACAGGGGCGGCTTTCTTT

J gene: TRBJ2-1
D gene: -
V gene: TRBV10-3
clone size: few
CDR3 protein: CAISGMRLRTDQQNEQFF
CDR3 DNA: TGTGCCATCAGTGGTATGAGACTACGCACGGACCAACAGAATGAGCAGTTCTTC

J gene: TRBJ2-7
D gene: TRBD2
V gene: TRBV6-1
clone size: -
CDR3 protein: CASLLAGPSYEQYF
CDR3 DNA: TGTGCCAGCTTGCTAGCGGGGCCGTCCTACGAGCAGTACTTC

J gene: TRBJ1-2
D gene: TRBD1
V gene: TRBV3-1
clone size: -
CDR3 protein: CASRRGGTQGYTF
CDR3 DNA: TGTGCCAGCAGGCGAGGGGGCACTCAAGGCTACACCTTC

J gene: TRBJ2-7
D gene: TRBD1
V gene: TRBV10-3
clone size: few
CDR3 protein: CAISESTRGQSKVGQYF
CDR3 DNA: TGTGCCATCAGTGAGTCGACACGGGGACAGTCAAAAGTAGGTCAGTACTTC

J gene: TRBJ2-5
D gene: -
V gene: TRBV10-3
clone size: few
CDR3 protein: CAINDGGETQYF
CDR3 DNA: TGTGCCATCAATGACGGAGGGGAGACCCAGTACTTC

J gene: TRBJ2-2
D gene: TRBD1
V gene: TRBV6-2/TRBV6-3
clone size: -
CDR3 protein: CASSSPGQGLGTGELFF
CDR3 DNA: TGTGCCAGCAGTTCACCGGGACAGGGTTTGGGGACCGGGGAGCTGTTTTTT

J gene: TRBJ2-1
D gene: -
V gene: TRBV4-3
clone size: few
CDR3 protein: CASSQDPGRVSAYNEQFF
CDR3 DNA: TGCGCCAGCAGCCAAGATCCAGGAAGAGTTAGCGCCTACAATGAGCAGTTCTTC

J gene: TRBJ2-2
D gene: -
V gene: TRBV4-2
clone size: few
CDR3 protein: CASSQEVGTGELFF
CDR3 DNA: TGTGCCAGCAGCCAAGAAGTGGGCACCGGGGAGCTGTTTTTT

J gene: TRBJ2-3
D gene: -
V gene: TRBV6-2/TRBV6-3
clone size: few
CDR3 protein: CASSPGPQRTQYF
CDR3 DNA: TGTGCCAGCAGCCCGGGACCTCAAAGGACGCAGTATTTT

J gene: TRBJ1-4
D gene: TRBD1
V gene: TRBV7-2
clone size: many
CDR3 protein: CASSLVPGQGDEKLFF
CDR3 DNA: TGTGCCAGCAGCTTAGTCCCGGGACAGGGAGATGAAAAACTGTTTTTT

J gene: TRBJ2-5
D gene: TRBD2
V gene: TRBV5-1
clone size: -
CDR3 protein: CASSLVQRGTETQYF
CDR3 DNA: TGCGCCAGCAGCTTGGTCCAGCGGGGTACGGAGACCCAGTACTTC

J gene: TRBJ1-4
D gene: -
V gene: TRBV27
clone size: many
CDR3 protein: CASSLKGGNLFF
CDR3 DNA: TGTGCCAGCAGTCTTAAGGGGGGAAACCTGTTTTTT

J gene: TRBJ2-7
D gene: TRBD1
V gene: TRBV10-3
clone size: -
CDR3 protein: CATARTGEGYEQYF
CDR3 DNA: TGTGCCACTGCTCGGACAGGTGAAGGCTACGAGCAGTACTTC

J gene: TRBJ1-5
D gene: TRBD1
V gene: TRBV5-5
clone size: -
CDR3 protein: CASSLTGASGNQPQHF
CDR3 DNA: TGTGCCAGCAGCCTGACAGGGGCTTCGGGCAATCAGCCCCAGCATTTT

J gene: TRBJ2-1
D gene: -
V gene: TRBV6-1
clone size: -
CDR3 protein: CASSDLDGDNEQFF
CDR3 DNA: TGTGCCAGCAGTGACTTGGACGGCGACAATGAGCAGTTCTTC

J gene: TRBJ2-3
D gene: TRBD2
V gene: TRBV29-1
clone size: -
CDR3 protein: CSVEDGTKTDTQYF
CDR3 DNA: TGCAGCGTTGAAGATGGGACTAAAACAGATACGCAGTATTTT

J gene: TRBJ1-2
D gene: -
V gene: TRBV7-2
clone size: -
CDR3 protein: CASSLSEGIGYTF
CDR3 DNA: TGTGCCAGCAGCTTATCTGAGGGAATCGGCTACACCTTC

J gene: TRBJ2-7
D gene: -
V gene: TRBV5-1
clone size: few
CDR3 protein: CASSQGTAFEQYF
CDR3 DNA: TGCGCCAGCAGCCAAGGGACGGCATTCGAGCAGTACTTC

J gene: TRBJ1-2
D gene: -
V gene: TRBV7-9
clone size: -
CDR3 protein: CASSLGDAALYGYTF
CDR3 DNA: TGTGCCAGCAGCTTAGGGGACGCGGCGCTCTATGGCTACACCTTC

J gene: TRBJ2-1
D gene: TRBD1
V gene: TRBV5-1
clone size: -
CDR3 protein: CASRTSGQGHWGSYNEQFF
CDR3 DNA: TGCGCCAGCAGGACCAGCGGACAGGGCCATTGGGGCTCCTACAATGAGCAGTTCTTC

J gene: TRBJ1-3
D gene: -
V gene: TRBV5-1
clone size: -
CDR3 protein: CASRVHIGESGNTIYF
CDR3 DNA: TGCGCCAGCAGGGTCCACATCGGGGAATCTGGAAACACCATATATTTT